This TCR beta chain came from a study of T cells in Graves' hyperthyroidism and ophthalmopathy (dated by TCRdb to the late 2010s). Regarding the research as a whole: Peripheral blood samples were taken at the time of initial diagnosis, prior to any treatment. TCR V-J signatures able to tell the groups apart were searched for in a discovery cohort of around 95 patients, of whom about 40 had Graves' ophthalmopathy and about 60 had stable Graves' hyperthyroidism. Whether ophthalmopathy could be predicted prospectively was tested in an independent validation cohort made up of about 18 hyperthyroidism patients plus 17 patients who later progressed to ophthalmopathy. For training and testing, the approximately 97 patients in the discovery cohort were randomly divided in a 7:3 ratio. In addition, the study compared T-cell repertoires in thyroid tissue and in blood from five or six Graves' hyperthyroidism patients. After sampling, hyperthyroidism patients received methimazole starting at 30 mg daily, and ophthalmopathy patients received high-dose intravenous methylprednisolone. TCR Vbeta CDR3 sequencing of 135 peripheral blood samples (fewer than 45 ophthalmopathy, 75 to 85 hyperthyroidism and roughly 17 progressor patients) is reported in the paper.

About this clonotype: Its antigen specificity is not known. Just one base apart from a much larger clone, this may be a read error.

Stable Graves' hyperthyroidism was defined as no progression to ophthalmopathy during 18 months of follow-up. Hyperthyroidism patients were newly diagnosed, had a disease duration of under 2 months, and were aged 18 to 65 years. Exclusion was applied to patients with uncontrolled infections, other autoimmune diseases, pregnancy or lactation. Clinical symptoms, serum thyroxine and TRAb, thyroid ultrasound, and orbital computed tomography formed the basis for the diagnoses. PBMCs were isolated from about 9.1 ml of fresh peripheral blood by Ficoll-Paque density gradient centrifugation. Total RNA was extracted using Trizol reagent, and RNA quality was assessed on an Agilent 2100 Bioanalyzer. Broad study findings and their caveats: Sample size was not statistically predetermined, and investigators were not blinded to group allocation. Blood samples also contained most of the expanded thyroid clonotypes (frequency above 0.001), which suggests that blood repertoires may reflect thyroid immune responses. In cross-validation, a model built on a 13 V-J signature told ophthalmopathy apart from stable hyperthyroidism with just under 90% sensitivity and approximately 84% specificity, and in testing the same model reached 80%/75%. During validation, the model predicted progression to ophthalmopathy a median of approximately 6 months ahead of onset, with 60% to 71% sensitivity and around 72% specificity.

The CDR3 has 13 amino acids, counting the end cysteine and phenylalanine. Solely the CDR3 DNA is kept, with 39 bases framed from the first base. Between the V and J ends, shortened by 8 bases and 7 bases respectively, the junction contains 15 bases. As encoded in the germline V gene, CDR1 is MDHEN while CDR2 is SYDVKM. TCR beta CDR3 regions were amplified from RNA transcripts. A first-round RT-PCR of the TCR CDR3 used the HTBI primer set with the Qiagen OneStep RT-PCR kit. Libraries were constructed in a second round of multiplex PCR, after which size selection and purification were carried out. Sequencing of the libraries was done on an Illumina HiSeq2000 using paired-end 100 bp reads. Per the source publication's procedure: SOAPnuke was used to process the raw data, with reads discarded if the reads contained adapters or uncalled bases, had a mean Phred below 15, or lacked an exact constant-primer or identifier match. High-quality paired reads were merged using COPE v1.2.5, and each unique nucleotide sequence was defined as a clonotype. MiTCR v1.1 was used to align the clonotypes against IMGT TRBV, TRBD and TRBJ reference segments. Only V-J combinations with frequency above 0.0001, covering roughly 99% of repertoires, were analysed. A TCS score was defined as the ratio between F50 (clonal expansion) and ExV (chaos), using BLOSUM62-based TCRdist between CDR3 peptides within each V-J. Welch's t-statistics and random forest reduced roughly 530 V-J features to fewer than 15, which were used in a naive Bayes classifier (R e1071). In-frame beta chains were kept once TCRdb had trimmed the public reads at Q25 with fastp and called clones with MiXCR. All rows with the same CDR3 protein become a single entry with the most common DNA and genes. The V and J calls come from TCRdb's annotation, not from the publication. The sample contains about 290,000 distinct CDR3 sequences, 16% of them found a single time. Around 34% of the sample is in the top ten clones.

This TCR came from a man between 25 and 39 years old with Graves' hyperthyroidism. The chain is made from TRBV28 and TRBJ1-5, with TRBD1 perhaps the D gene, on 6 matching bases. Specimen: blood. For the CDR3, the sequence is CASGTTGAQPQHF. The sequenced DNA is TGTGCCAGCGGAACGACGGGGGCCCAGCCCCAGCATTTT.